This paragraph reports one T cell receptor beta chain. This sample was included in a study of blood T cell repertoires in COVID-19. Turning to the study itself: Symptom resolution, clearance, or two negative PCRs marked donors in Cohort 3 as recovered.

The study recruited people aged roughly 18 to 100 years across about two dozen US areas. V lost 4 bases and J lost 6, with 12 bases in between. CDR3 length equals 13 residues. Germline V gives CDR1 SGHTA, CDR2 FQGNSA. Here immunoSEQ multiplex PCR was the method, and the copy in TCRdb shows in-frame clones only, minus some. This sample yields roughly 150,000 clones, of which roughly 85% are seen a single time; roughly 19% belongs to the top ten. This sequence was found in a woman aged 70-85 years in a cohort exposed to, infected with or recovered from COVID-19 (not recorded which). The V gene is TRBV7-2, the J gene TRBJ1-2, with D perhaps matching TRBD1 (6 bases). Sequenced sample: PBMCs or T cells enriched from blood (not recorded which). Written as DNA, the CDR3 is TGTGCCAGCAGCTACGGAGGGGGGGATGGCTACACCTTC. This encodes CASSYGGGDGYTF.